This T cell receptor (beta chain) was observed in a study of response to subunit inactivated influenza vaccine. TCRdb reanalysed the RT-PCR reads using MiXCR and keeps one entry per CDR3 protein. Here the sample spans some 150,000 distinct CDR3 sequences, 12% being singletons. Per the germline V gene, CDR1 is MNHEY and CDR2 is SMNVEV (reference sequence). CDR3 size: 14 residues. V was clipped by 5 bases and J by 7 bases, with 14 bases between them. This clonotype showed up many times. In addition, the sample was reused for a study of T cells expressing NK-cell markers. That source notes: The cDNA for TCR beta came from 5'RACE template switching with UMIs.

Sequences were derived from CD8+ T cells sorted from PBMCs, sampled less than 13 days after vaccination. This sequence joins TRBV27 and TRBJ2-2, with D perhaps matching TRBD2 (5 bases). This receptor was identified in a man aged 50-60 years who received an inactivated influenza vaccine. CDR3 DNA sequence: TGTGCCAGCAGTCCTCTCATCCGGGGCGGGGAGCTGTTTTTT. This translates into CASSPLIRGGELFF.